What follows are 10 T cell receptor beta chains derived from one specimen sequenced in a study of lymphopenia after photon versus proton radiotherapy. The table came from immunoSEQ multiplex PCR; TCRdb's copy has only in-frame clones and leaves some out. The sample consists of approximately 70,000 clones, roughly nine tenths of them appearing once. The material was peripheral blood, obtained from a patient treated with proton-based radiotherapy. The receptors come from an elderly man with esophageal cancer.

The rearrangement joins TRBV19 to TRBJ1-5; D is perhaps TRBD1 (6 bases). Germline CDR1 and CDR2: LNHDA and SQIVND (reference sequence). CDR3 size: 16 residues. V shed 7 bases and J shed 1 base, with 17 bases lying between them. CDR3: CASTIPGQGSNQPQHF. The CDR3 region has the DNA TGTGCCAGTACCATCCCGGGACAAGGAAGCAATCAGCCCCAGCATTTT.

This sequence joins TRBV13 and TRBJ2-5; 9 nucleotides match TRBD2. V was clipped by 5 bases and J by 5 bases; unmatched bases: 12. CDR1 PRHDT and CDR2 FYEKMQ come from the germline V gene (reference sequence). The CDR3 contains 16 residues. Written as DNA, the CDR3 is TGTGCCAGCAGCACCCCTAGCGGGACACGTCCGGAGACCCAGTACTTC. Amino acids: CASSTPSGTRPETQYF.

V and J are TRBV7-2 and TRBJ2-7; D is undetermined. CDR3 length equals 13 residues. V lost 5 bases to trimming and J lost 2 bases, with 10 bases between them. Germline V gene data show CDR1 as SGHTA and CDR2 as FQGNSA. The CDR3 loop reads CASSHDVPYEQYF. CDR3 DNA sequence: TGTGCCAGCAGCCACGACGTCCCCTACGAGCAGTACTTC.

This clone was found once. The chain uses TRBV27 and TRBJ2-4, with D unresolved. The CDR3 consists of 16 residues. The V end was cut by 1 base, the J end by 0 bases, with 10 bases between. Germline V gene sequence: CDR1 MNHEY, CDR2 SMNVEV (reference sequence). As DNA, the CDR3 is TGTGCCAGCAGTTTATATCCCGGTCTAGCCAAAAACATTCAGTACTTC. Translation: CASSLYPGLAKNIQYF.

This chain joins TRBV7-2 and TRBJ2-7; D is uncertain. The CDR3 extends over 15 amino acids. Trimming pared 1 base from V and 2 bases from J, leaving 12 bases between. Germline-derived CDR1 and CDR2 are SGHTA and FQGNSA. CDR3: CASSLGGSLAYEQYF. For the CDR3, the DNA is TGTGCCAGCAGCTTAGGCGGCAGCCTCGCCTACGAGCAGTACTTC.

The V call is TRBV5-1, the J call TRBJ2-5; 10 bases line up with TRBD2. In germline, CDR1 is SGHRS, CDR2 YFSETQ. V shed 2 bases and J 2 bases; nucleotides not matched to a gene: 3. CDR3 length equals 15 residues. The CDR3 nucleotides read TGCGCCAGCAGCTTCTCTAGCGGGGGACAAGAGACCCAGTACTTC. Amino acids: CASSFSSGGQETQYF.

The CDR3 nucleotides are TGTGCCAGCAGCCCGACAGGGGGATTTAATTCACCCCTCCACTTT. Amino acid sequence: CASSPTGGFNSPLHF. The chain is built from TRBV7-2 and TRBJ1-6; 9 bases agree with TRBD1. The CDR3 has 15 residues. Unmatched junction bases numbered 5, after V lost 5 bases and J lost 6 bases. Germline CDR1 reads SGHTA; CDR2 reads FQGNSA.

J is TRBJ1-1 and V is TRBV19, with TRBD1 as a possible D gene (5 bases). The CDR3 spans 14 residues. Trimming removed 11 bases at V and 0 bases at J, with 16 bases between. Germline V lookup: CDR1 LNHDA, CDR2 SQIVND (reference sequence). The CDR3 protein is CASSPGQLNTEAFF. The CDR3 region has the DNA TGTGCCTCATCCCCCGGACAACTGAACACTGAAGCTTTCTTT.

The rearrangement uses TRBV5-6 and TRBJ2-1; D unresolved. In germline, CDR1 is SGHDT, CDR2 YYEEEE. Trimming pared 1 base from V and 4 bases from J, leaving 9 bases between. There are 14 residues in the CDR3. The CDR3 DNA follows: TGTGCCAGCAGCTTGTTGAGAGTTTACAATGAGCAGTTCTTC. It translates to CASSLLRVYNEQFF.

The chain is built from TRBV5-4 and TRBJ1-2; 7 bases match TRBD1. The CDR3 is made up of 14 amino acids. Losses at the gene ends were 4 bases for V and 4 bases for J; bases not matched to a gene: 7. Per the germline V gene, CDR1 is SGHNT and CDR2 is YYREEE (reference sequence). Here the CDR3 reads CASSASQGFYGYTF. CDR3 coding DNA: TGTGCCAGCAGCGCGTCACAGGGGTTCTATGGCTACACCTTC.